These 32 T cell receptor beta chains were all obtained from the same sample, sequenced in a study of T cell changes during pregnancy in multiple sclerosis. The data were produced by immunoSEQ multiplex PCR, yet TCRdb's version contains in-frame clones alone and is incomplete. The table lists around 45,000 clones, roughly nine tenths of them singletons. Sequenced material: CD8+ T cells from peripheral blood mononuclear cells, taken in the second trimester of pregnancy. The receptors originated from a female donor with multiple sclerosis, enrolled in a pregnancy study.

The rearrangement joins TRBV11-2 to TRBJ2-5, with 10 bases matching TRBD2. Unmatched junction bases numbered 10, after V lost 2 bases and J lost 1 base. This CDR3 has 18 amino acids. CDR1 is SGHAT, CDR2 FQNNGV, per germline. The CDR3 sequence: CASSLLAASGGRQETQYF. CDR3 in DNA: TGTGCCAGCAGCTTACTAGCGGCTAGCGGGGGCCGCCAAGAGACCCAGTACTTC.

V and J are TRBV2 and TRBJ1-6; 11 nucleotides match TRBD1. Germline V lookup: CDR1 SNHLY, CDR2 FYNNEI. With V trimmed by 3 bases and J by 4 bases, 5 bases remained unmatched. The CDR3 totals 17 residues. For the CDR3, the DNA is TGTGCCAGCAGTGAGAGGGGGACAGGGGGGTATAATTCACCCCTCCACTTT. Translated, it gives CASSERGTGGYNSPLHF. Full variable domain (outside the CDR3, taken from reference TRBV2 and TRBJ1-6): EPEVTQTPSHQVTQMGQEVILRCVPISNHLYFYWYRQILGQKVEFLVSFYNNEISEKSEIFDDQFSVERPDGSNFTLKIRSTKLEDSAMYFCASSERGTGGYNSPLHFGNGTRLTVT.

This chain joins TRBV15 and TRBJ2-7; 8 bases map to TRBD2. Trimming removed 6 bases from V and 1 base from J; junction bases left unmatched: 8. Germline CDR1 is LNHNV and CDR2 is YYDKDF (reference sequence). The CDR3 runs to 15 residues. In DNA, the CDR3 is TGTGCCACCAGACTAGAACTAGCGGCTTCCTACGAGCAGTACTTC. Translated: CATRLELAASYEQYF.

The rearrangement uses TRBV5-1 and TRBJ2-2, with 16 positions matching TRBD2. Germline lookup yields CDR1 SGHRS and CDR2 YFSETQ. With V trimmed by 4 bases and J by 5 bases, 8 bases remained unmatched. The CDR3 runs 18 residues. CDR3: CASSIGTSGGASTGELFF. Here the CDR3 DNA reads TGCGCCAGCAGCATCGGGACTAGCGGGGGGGCCTCTACCGGGGAGCTGTTTTTT. The entire variable domain, with the rest obtained from reference TRBV5-1 and TRBJ2-2, is as follows: KAGVTQTPRYLIKTRGQQVTLSCSPISGHRSVSWYQQTPGQGLQFLFEYFSETQRNKGNFPGRFSGRQFSNSRSEMNVSTLELGDSALYLCASSIGTSGGASTGELFFGEGSRLTVL.

The rearrangement links TRBV6-5 to TRBJ2-3, with D possibly being TRBD2 (5 bases). This CDR3 contains 13 residues. Germline CDR1 reads MNHEY; CDR2 reads SVGAGI. Deletions cut 11 bases from V and 1 base from J, with 13 bases between. CDR3 loop: CAASLEGTDTQYF. The CDR3 DNA sequence: TGTGCCGCAAGCCTGGAGGGCACAGATACGCAGTATTTT.

The V gene is TRBV7-3, the J gene TRBJ2-5, with a possible D match to TRBD2 (6 bases). This CDR3 has 15 residues. Trimming removed 5 bases from V and 4 bases from J, with 17 bases in between. Germline assignment: CDR1 SGHTA and CDR2 FQGTGA. The CDR3: CASSSYGGLAETQYF. The DNA for the CDR3 is TGTGCCAGCAGCAGTTACGGGGGATTGGCAGAGACCCAGTACTTC.

V gene TRBV2 combines with J gene TRBJ1-1, with 7 positions matching TRBD1. V lost 4 bases, J lost 1 base, and 3 bases stayed unmatched. In germline, CDR1 is SNHLY, CDR2 FYNNEI. This CDR3 is built from 14 residues. The CDR3 here is CASSAGTENTEAFF. For the CDR3, the DNA is TGTGCCAGCAGTGCCGGGACAGAGAACACTGAAGCTTTCTTT.

J is TRBJ2-7 and V is TRBV18; maybe TRBD1 (5 bases). CDR1 and CDR2 (germline): KGHSH, LQKENI. Trimming removed 3 bases from V and 2 bases from J, with 8 bases in between. The CDR3 is made up of 13 amino acids. This CDR3 is CASSPTEAYEQYF. The CDR3 coding sequence is TGTGCCAGCTCACCGACAGAGGCCTACGAGCAGTACTTC.

This chain uses TRBV6-5 with TRBJ1-1; D is uncertain. The length of the CDR3 is 14 residues. The ends were cut back, 0 bases at V and 4 bases at J, with 9 bases in the middle. Germline CDR1 and CDR2: MNHEY and SVGAGI. The CDR3 reads CASSYSEGFTEAFF. DNA for the CDR3: TGTGCCAGCAGTTACTCTGAGGGCTTCACTGAAGCTTTCTTT.

The rearrangement links TRBV12-1 to TRBJ2-1; the D call TRBD1 from the table was never checked on the DNA. TRBV12-1 is listed as a pseudogene. CDR3 length: 17 residues. The CDR3 is CASSLNRFGTGYNEQFF. For the CDR3, the DNA is TGTGCCAGCAGCTTGAACCGCTTCGGGACAGGGTACAATGAGCAGTTCTTC.

CDR3 loop: CASSLPRRTAYNEQFF. DNA for the CDR3: TGTGCCAGCTCATTGCCACGTAGGACAGCCTACAATGAGCAGTTCTTC. The V call is TRBV18, the J call TRBJ2-1, with D possibly TRBD1 on 6 matching bases. Trimming left V 5 bases short and J 2 bases short, with 16 bases between. The germline gives CDR1 KGHSH, CDR2 LQKENI. The length of the CDR3 is 16 residues.

The genes are TRBV9 and TRBJ1-6; D is uncertain. Trimming left V 0 bases short and J 7 bases short, with 11 bases between. CDR1 is SGDLS and CDR2 is YYNGEE in the germline V gene. This CDR3 contains 15 residues. The CDR3 reads CASSVDGEVNSPLHF. CDR3 in DNA: TGTGCCAGCAGCGTAGATGGGGAGGTCAATTCACCCCTCCACTTT.

The chain couples TRBV5-8 to TRBJ2-1; TRBD2 aligns across 11 bases. V lost 2 bases and J lost 5; bases outside the gene matches: 3. The CDR3 totals 15 residues. Germline values: CDR1 SGHTS, CDR2 YDEGEE. CDR3 nucleotide sequence: TGTGCCAGCAGCTTTTTGGGACTAGCGGACAATGAGCAGTTCTTC. This translates into CASSFLGLADNEQFF.

The genes are TRBV5-4 and TRBJ2-2; D is possibly TRBD2 (7 bases). There are 19 residues in the CDR3. Germline CDR1 SGHNT, CDR2 YYREEE (reference sequence). Trimming left V 3 bases short and J 0 bases short, with 21 bases between. The CDR3 loop reads CASSSPRGERGANTGELFF. CDR3 nucleotide sequence: TGTGCCAGCAGCTCACCTCGGGGGGAAAGGGGGGCGAACACCGGGGAGCTGTTTTTT.

This rearrangement joins TRBV30 to TRBJ1-1; 7 bases are shared with TRBD1. The CDR3 covers 16 residues. Per germline, CDR1 GTSNPN and CDR2 SVGIG (reference sequence). The V segment lost 3 bases and the J segment 0 bases; nucleotides outside the gene matches: 10. The CDR3 here is CAWRKQRGQVNTEAFF. CDR3 coding DNA: TGTGCCTGGAGGAAACAGCGAGGACAGGTGAACACTGAAGCTTTCTTT.

The genes are TRBV29-1 and TRBJ1-1; D not certain. This CDR3 spans 17 amino acids. Germline V lookup: CDR1 SQVTM, CDR2 ANQGSEA. The CDR3 DNA follows: TGCAGGGCTTCGGGGTTACGATCGGCCGAACTAAACACTGAAGCTTTCTTT. Amino acid sequence: CRASGLRSAELNTEAFF.

CDR3 loop: CACAPGLAYNEQFF. For the CDR3, the DNA is TGTGCCTGTGCCCCGGGACTAGCTTACAATGAGCAGTTCTTC. The chain combines TRBV30 with TRBJ2-1; TRBD2 aligns across 9 bases. Trimming at V came to 6 bases and at J to 4 bases, leaving 7 bases not matched to a gene. This CDR3 contains 14 residues. CDR1 is GTSNPN and CDR2 is SVGIG in the germline V gene (reference sequence).

V is TRBV5-5 and J is TRBJ2-7, with 11 bases matching TRBD1. After removal of 4 bases from V and 5 bases from J, the junction contained 5 bases not matched to a gene. The germline V gene has CDR1 SGHKS and CDR2 YYEKEE (reference sequence). There are 14 residues in the CDR3. Here the CDR3 reads CASSEGTGGDEQYF. CDR3 bases: TGTGCCAGCAGCGAGGGGACAGGGGGGGACGAGCAGTACTTC.

This clone was detected only once. This CDR3 reads CATSRDRGLAGIYEQYF. The CDR3, as DNA: TGTGCCACCAGCAGAGATCGAGGACTAGCGGGGATCTACGAGCAGTACTTC. The chain couples TRBV15 to TRBJ2-7, with TRBD2 matching 12 bases. Looked up from germline, CDR1 is LNHNV and CDR2 is YYDKDF (reference sequence). The CDR3 covers 17 residues. Trimming removed 0 bases from V and 3 bases from J; junction bases left unmatched: 6.

The rearrangement joins TRBV23-1 to TRBJ1-5, with a tentative D call TRBD1 (6 bases). TRBV23-1 is annotated as an ORF whose role is uncertain. This CDR3 spans 17 amino acids. V lost 6 bases, J lost 0 bases, and 18 bases lay in between. The CDR3 nucleotides are TGCGCCAGCAGCCCAAAAAACAGGGACTATAGCAATCAGCCCCAGCATTTT. Protein sequence: CASSPKNRDYSNQPQHF.

CDR3 DNA: TGCGCCAGCAGCCGACTAGCGGGGCCAAAAGAGACCCAGTACTTC. It yields the protein CASSRLAGPKETQYF. This chain connects TRBV4-1 to TRBJ2-5; 11 bases fit TRBD2. Germline V gives CDR1 MGHRA, CDR2 YSYEKL. The CDR3 loop spans 15 amino acids. V lost 4 bases, J lost 3 bases, and 4 bases stayed unmatched.

The chain carries TRBV15 and TRBJ2-1; a possible D gene is TRBD1 (5 bases). V lost 1 base to trimming and J lost 5 bases, with 12 bases between them. This CDR3 has 15 amino acids. The germline V gene has CDR1 LNHNV and CDR2 YYDKDF (reference sequence). CDR3 sequence reads: CATSRGLDTNNEQFF. The CDR3 nucleotides are TGTGCCACCAGCAGAGGACTGGACACCAACAATGAGCAGTTCTTC.

The gene calls are TRBV27 and TRBJ2-1, with D possibly matching TRBD1 (7 bases). V was trimmed by 5 bases and J by 7 bases, leaving 18 bases between them. This CDR3 has 15 residues. CDR1 is MNHEY and CDR2 is SMNVEV in the germline V gene (reference sequence). The CDR3 spells CASSGWTGGGNEQFF. The CDR3 DNA reads TGTGCCAGCAGTGGCTGGACAGGAGGAGGGAATGAGCAGTTCTTC.

J is TRBJ2-7 and V is TRBV6-5; TRBD2 might be the D (6 bases). CDR1 is MNHEY and CDR2 is SVGAGI in the germline V gene. The CDR3 covers 13 residues. V lost 5 bases, J lost 4 bases, and 12 bases lay in between. CDR3 coding DNA: TGTGCCAGCAGTCCCGGGACTGGTTACGAGCAGTACTTC. It codes for CASSPGTGYEQYF.

The gene calls are TRBV9 and TRBJ1-2, with D possibly being TRBD1 (5 bases). This CDR3 has 15 amino acids. Trimming removed 3 bases from V and 6 bases from J, with 18 bases in between. Germline-derived CDR1 and CDR2 are SGDLS and YYNGEE. CDR3 bases: TGTGCCAGCAGCGGCATTGGGGGTGGCGGGAATGGCTACACCTTC. This encodes CASSGIGGGGNGYTF.

This clone was seen only a few times. This chain uses TRBV30 with TRBJ1-6, with D unclear. V was pared by 1 base and J by 7 bases, with 17 bases between. This CDR3 region has 16 residues. The germline CDR1 and CDR2 sequences are GTSNPN and SVGIG (reference sequence). As DNA, the CDR3 is TGTGCCTGGAGTGAAAGGAGAGGGCATGAAAATTCACCCCTCCACTTT. Encoded protein: CAWSERRGHENSPLHF.

The V and J genes are TRBV5-4 and TRBJ2-7, with D perhaps TRBD1 (7 bases). CDR1 is SGHNT, CDR2 YYREEE, per germline (reference sequence). The ends were cut back, 7 bases at V and 5 bases at J, with 16 bases in the middle. CDR3 length equals 13 residues. CDR3: CASRYRGGDEQYF. The CDR3 DNA sequence: TGTGCCAGCCGCTACAGGGGAGGCGACGAGCAGTACTTC.

The V call is TRBV5-1, the J call TRBJ2-4; 10 bases agree with TRBD1. CDR1 and CDR2 (germline): SGHRS, YFSETQ. V dropped 3 bases and J dropped 5; count of bases not matched to a gene: 8. The CDR3 contains 16 residues. This CDR3 reads CASSWGDRGPQNIQYF. In DNA form, the CDR3 reads TGCGCCAGCAGCTGGGGGGACAGGGGCCCCCAAAACATTCAGTACTTC.

The chain links TRBV27 to TRBJ1-1; D gene uncertain. The V end lost 1 base, the J end lost 3 bases, and 18 bases lay between the germline ends. Germline-derived CDR1 and CDR2 are MNHEY and SMNVEV (reference sequence). The CDR3 has 17 residues. CDR3 in amino acids: CASSLYPLTLWDTEAFF. The CDR3 DNA sequence: TGTGCCAGCAGTTTATACCCCCTGACACTCTGGGACACTGAAGCTTTCTTT.

The gene calls are TRBV13 and TRBJ2-1, with 11 bases matching TRBD2. V was clipped by 0 bases and J by 4 bases; unmatched bases: 2. In germline, CDR1 is PRHDT, CDR2 FYEKMQ (reference sequence). There are 16 residues in the CDR3. CDR3 DNA sequence: TGTGCCAGCAGCTTAGGGACTAGCGGGGCATACAATGAGCAGTTCTTC. This encodes CASSLGTSGAYNEQFF.

This clone was observed a single time. The rearrangement links TRBV9 to TRBJ2-5; TRBD2 matches 7 bases. Germline V gene sequence: CDR1 SGDLS, CDR2 YYNGEE. The CDR3 is 15 amino acids. V was clipped by 5 bases and J by 5 bases; unmatched bases: 12. CDR3 sequence (DNA): TGTGCCAGCAGTTTATTGGGGGGGGTAGGGGAGACCCAGTACTTC. This codes for CASSLLGGVGETQYF.

This chain's CDR3 is CASSTAGGFTDTQYF. The CDR3 bases are TGTGCCAGTAGTACGGCCGGGGGGTTCACAGATACGCAGTATTTT. The V call is TRBV19, the J call TRBJ2-3; 7 bases line up with TRBD2. There are 15 residues in the CDR3. Germline CDR1 reads LNHDA; CDR2 reads SQIVND (reference sequence). The V and J ends lost 4 bases and 2 bases, in that order; junction bases with no gene match: 6. The whole variable domain, remainder taken from reference TRBV19 and TRBJ2-3, is DGGITQSPKYLFRKEGQNVTLSCEQNLNHDAMYWYRQDPGQGLRLIYYSQIVNDFQKGDIAEGYSVSREKKESFPLTVTSAQKNPTAFYLCASSTAGGFTDTQYFGPGTRLTVL.